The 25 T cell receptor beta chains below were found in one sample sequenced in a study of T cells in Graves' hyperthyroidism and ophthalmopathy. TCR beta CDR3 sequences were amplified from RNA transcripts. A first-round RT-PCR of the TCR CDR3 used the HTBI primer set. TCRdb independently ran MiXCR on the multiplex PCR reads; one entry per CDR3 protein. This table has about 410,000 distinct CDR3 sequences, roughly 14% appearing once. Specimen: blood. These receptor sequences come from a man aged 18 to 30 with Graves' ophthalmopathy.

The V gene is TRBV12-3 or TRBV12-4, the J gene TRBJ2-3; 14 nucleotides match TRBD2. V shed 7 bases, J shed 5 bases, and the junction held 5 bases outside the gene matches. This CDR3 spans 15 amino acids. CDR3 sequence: CASTRLAGGLDTQYF. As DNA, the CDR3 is TGTGCCAGCACTCGACTAGCGGGAGGGTTAGATACGCAGTATTTT.

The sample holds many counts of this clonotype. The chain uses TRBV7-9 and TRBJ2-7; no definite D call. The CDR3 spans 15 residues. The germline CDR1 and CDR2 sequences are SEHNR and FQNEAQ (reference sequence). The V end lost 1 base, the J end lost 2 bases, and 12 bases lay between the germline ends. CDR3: CASSLGYRTPYEQYF. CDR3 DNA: TGTGCCAGCAGCTTAGGTTACCGAACGCCCTACGAGCAGTACTTC.

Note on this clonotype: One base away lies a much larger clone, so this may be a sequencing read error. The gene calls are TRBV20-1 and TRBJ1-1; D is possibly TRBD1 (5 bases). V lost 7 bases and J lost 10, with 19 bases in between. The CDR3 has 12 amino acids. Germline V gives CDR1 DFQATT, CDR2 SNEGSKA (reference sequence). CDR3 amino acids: CSDRSGGNTAFF. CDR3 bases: TGCAGTGATAGGAGCGGGGGGAACACAGCTTTCTTT.

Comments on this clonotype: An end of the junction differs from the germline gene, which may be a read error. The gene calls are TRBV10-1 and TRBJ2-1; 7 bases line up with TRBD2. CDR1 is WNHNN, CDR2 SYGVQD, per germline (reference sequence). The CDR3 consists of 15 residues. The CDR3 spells CASSEVGTTYSEQFF. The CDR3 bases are TGCGCCAGCAGTGAGGTGGGGACTACCTACAGTGAGCAGTTCTTC.

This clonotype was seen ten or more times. The DNA for the CDR3 is TGTGCCAGCAGTGGGTACCTGGAAGAGACCCAGTACTTC. Protein sequence: CASSGYLEETQYF. The chain combines TRBV2 with TRBJ2-5; D is unresolved. With 4 bases removed from V and 3 bases from J, the gap between germline ends came to 9 bases. Germline V gene data show CDR1 as SNHLY and CDR2 as FYNNEI. The CDR3 loop spans 13 amino acids. The full variable domain, its missing parts supplied by reference TRBV2 and TRBJ2-5, is EPEVTQTPSHQVTQMGQEVILRCVPISNHLYFYWYRQILGQKVEFLVSFYNNEISEKSEIFDDQFSVERPDGSNFTLKIRSTKLEDSAMYFCASSGYLEETQYFGPGTRLLVL.

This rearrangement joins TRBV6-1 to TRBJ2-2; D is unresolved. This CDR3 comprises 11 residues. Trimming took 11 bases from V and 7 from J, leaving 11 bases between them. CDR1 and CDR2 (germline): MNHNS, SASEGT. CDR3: CAASNGGELFF. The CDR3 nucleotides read TGTGCCGCCAGTAACGGCGGGGAGCTGTTTTTT.

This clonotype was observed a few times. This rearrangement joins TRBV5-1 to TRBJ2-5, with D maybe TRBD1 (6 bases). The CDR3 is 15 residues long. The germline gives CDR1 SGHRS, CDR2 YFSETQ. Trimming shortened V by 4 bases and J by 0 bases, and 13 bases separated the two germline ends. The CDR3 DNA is TGCGCCAGCAGCGCGAATCAGGGGAACCAAGAGACCCAGTACTTC. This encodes CASSANQGNQETQYF.

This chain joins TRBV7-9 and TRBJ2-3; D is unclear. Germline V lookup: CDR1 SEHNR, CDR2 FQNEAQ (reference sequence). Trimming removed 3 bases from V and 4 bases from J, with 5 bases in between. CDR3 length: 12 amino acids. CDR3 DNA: TGTGCCAGCAGCTTCTCCTCAGATACGCAGTATTTT. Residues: CASSFSSDTQYF.

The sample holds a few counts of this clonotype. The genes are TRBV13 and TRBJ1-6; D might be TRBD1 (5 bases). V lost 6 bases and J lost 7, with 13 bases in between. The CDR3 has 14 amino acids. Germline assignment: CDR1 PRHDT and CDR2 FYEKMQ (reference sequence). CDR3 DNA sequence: TGTGCCAGCAGACCACAGGAGACCAATTCACCCCTCCACTTT. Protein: CASRPQETNSPLHF.

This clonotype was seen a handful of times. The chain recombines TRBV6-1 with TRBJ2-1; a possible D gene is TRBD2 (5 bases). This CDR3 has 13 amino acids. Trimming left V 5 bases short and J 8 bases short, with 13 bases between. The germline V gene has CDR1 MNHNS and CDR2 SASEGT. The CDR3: CASSQTIGYEQFF. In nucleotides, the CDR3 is TGTGCCAGCAGTCAGACTATAGGGTATGAGCAGTTCTTC.

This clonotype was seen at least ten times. CDR3 bases: TGTGCCAGCAGCACCAGCGGGACAGCCTACGAGCAGTACTTC. Translation: CASSTSGTAYEQYF. The genes are TRBV9 and TRBJ2-7, with D perhaps assigned TRBD1 or TRBD2 (7 bases each). The CDR3 extends over 14 amino acids. Germline CDR1 and CDR2: SGDLS and YYNGEE. V shed 4 bases and J shed 2 bases, with 13 bases lying between them.

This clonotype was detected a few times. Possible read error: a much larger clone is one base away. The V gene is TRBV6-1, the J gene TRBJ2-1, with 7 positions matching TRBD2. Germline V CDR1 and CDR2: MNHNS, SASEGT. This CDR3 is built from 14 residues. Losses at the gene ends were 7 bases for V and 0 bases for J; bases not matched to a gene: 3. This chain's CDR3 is CASKAGLSYNEQFF. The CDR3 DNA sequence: TGTGCCAGCAAAGCGGGGCTCTCCTACAATGAGCAGTTCTTC.

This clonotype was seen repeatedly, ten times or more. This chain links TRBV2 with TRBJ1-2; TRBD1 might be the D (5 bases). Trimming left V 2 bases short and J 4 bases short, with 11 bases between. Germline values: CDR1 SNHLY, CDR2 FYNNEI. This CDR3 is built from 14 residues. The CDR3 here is CASSEFRDGYGYTF. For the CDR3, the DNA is TGTGCCAGCAGTGAATTCAGGGATGGCTATGGCTACACCTTC.

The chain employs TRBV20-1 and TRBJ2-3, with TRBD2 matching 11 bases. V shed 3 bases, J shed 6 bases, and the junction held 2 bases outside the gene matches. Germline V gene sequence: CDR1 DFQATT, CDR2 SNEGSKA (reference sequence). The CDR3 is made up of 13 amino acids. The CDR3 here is CSASSGREDTQYF. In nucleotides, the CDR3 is TGCAGTGCTAGTAGCGGGAGGGAGGATACGCAGTATTTT.

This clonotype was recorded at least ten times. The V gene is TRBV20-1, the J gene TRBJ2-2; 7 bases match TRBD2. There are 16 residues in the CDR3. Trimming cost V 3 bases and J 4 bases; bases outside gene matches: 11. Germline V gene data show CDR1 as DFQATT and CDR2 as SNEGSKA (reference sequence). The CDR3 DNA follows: TGCAGTGCTAGGGGAGGGAAGGTCTCGAGCACCGGGGAGCTGTTTTTT. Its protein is CSARGGKVSSTGELFF.

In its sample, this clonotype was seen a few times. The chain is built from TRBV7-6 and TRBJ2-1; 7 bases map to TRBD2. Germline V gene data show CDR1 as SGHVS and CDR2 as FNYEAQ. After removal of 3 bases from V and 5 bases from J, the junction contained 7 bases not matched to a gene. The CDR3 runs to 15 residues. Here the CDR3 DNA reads TGTGCCAGCAGCTTGGGGCGGGGGAGAAACAATGAGCAGTTCTTC. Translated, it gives CASSLGRGRNNEQFF.

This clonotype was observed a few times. The DNA for the CDR3 is TGTGCCAGCAGTTACCAATTCCTGGATGAGCAGTTCTTC. Protein sequence: CASSYQFLDEQFF. This chain connects TRBV6-2 or TRBV6-3 to TRBJ2-1; D gene ambiguous. From germline, CDR1 is MNHEY and CDR2 SVGEGT. Trimming shortened V by 2 bases and J by 8 bases, and 10 bases separated the two germline ends. The CDR3 has 13 amino acids.

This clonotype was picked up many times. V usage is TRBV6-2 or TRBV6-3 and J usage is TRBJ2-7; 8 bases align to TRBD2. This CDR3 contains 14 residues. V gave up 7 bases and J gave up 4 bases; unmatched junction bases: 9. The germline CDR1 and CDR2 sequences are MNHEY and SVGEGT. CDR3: CASTVDSGTYEQYF. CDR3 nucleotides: TGTGCCAGCACGGTTGATAGCGGGACTTACGAGCAGTACTTC.

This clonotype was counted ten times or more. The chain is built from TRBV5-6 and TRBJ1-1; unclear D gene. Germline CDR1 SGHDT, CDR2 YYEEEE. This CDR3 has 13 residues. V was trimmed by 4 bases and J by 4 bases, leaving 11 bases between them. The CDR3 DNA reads TGTGCCAGCAGCCCGTTGCCGGGCACTGAAGCTTTCTTT. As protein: CASSPLPGTEAFF.

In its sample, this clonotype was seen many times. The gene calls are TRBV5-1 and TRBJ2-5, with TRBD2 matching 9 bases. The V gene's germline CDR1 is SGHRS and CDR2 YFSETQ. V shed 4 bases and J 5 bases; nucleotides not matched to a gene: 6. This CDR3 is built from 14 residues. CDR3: CASSGDSGSETQYF. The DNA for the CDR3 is TGCGCCAGCAGCGGAGATAGCGGGAGCGAGACCCAGTACTTC.

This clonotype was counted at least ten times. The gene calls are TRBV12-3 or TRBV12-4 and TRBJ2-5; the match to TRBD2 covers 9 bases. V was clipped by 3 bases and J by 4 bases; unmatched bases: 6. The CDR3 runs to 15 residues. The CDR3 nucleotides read TGTGCCAGCAGTTTGGGCGGGGGGGTACGAGAGACCCAGTACTTC. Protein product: CASSLGGGVRETQYF.

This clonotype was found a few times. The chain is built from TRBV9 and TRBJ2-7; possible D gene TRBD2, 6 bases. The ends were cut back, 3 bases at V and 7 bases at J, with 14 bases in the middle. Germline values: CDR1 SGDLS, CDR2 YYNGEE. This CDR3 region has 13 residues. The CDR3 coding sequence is TGTGCCAGCAGCGGGGGACTTTCCTTAGAGCAGTACTTC. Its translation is CASSGGLSLEQYF.

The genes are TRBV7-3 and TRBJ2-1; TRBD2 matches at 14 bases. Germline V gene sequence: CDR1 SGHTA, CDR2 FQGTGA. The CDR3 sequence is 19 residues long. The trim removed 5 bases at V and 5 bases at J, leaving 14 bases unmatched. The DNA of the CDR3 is TGTGCCAGCAGCCAAAGGGGAAGGGGACTAGCGGGAGTTGACAATGAGCAGTTCTTC. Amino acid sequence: CASSQRGRGLAGVDNEQFF.

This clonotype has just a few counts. The CDR3 nucleotides read TGTGCCAGCAGCTTGTTGGCTCGGACAGGGTCGAGCTCTGGAAACACCATATATTTT. This codes for CASSLLARTGSSSGNTIYF. This rearrangement joins TRBV7-8 to TRBJ1-3; 8 bases line up with TRBD1. The V gene end was trimmed by 3 bases and the J gene end by 0 bases; junction bases not matched to a gene: 13. This CDR3 has 19 residues. Germline V lookup: CDR1 SGHVS, CDR2 FQNEAQ.

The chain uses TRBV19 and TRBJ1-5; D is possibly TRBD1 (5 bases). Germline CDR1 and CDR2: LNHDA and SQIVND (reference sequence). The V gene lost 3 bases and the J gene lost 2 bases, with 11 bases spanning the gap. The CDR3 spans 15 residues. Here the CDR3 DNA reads TGTGCCAGTAGTATCGGGGGGGGTGGCAATCAGCCCCAGCATTTT. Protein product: CASSIGGGGNQPQHF.